This is a list of T cell receptor beta chains from one sample in a study of cytotoxic CD8 clonotypes in ibrutinib-treated CLL. Method: immunoSEQ multiplex PCR; TCRdb's copy keeps in-frame clones and lacks some. The table records over 65,000 clones, 70% to 80% of them present only once. This specimen was PBMCs, taken after 12 months of ibrutinib treatment. The source is a human donor with chronic lymphocytic leukemia. The CDR3 runs from the conserved cysteine through the conserved F or W. D genes are given only for firm matches. The size entry is marked missing in some rows and otherwise reads once, few, many or a size class.

j_call	clone_size	v_call	d_call	cdr3_aa	cdr3_nt
TRBJ1-2	.	TRBV11-2	.	CASSPGRDYGYTF	TGTGCCAGCAGCCCAGGGCGGGACTATGGCTACACCTTC
TRBJ2-7	.	TRBV7-8	.	CASSALPATTYEQYF	TGTGCCAGCAGCGCCCTCCCTGCGACGACCTACGAGCAGTACTTC
TRBJ2-7	.	TRBV11-2	TRBD1	CASSLDQGAPYEQYF	TGTGCCAGCAGCTTAGACCAGGGGGCCCCCTACGAGCAGTACTTC
TRBJ1-1	.	TRBV7-7	.	CASSLRRGSEAFF	TGTGCTAGCAGCTTAAGGAGGGGCAGTGAAGCTTTCTTT
TRBJ2-1	.	TRBV7-9	TRBD2	CASSPGSGGLNEQFF	TGTGCCAGCAGCCCCGGTAGCGGGGGCCTCAATGAGCAGTTCTTC
TRBJ1-6	.	TRBV5-1	TRBD1	CASSYGQGSGSPLHF	TGCGCCAGCAGCTACGGACAGGGATCGGGTTCACCCCTCCACTTT
TRBJ2-7	once	TRBV7-8	.	CASSPAGASSYEQYF	TGTGCCAGCAGCCCGGCCGGGGCCAGCTCCTACGAGCAGTACTTC
TRBJ1-4	.	TRBV7-9	.	CASSLAMTSTNEKLFF	TGTGCCAGCAGCTTAGCTATGACCTCAACTAATGAAAAACTGTTTTTT
TRBJ1-1	.	TRBV6-5	.	CASSATQRNTEAFF	TGTGCCAGCTCCGCCACCCAGCGGAACACTGAAGCTTTCTTT
TRBJ1-2	.	TRBV10-3	TRBD1	CAISGRTGDGGYTF	TGTGCCATCAGTGGAAGAACAGGGGATGGTGGCTACACCTTC
TRBJ1-5	.	TRBV19	.	CASSIVRGTNQPQHF	TGTGCCAGTAGTATAGTACGGGGGACAAATCAGCCCCAGCATTTT
TRBJ1-5	.	TRBV2	.	CASRDHQGNQPQHF	TGTGCCAGCAGGGACCACCAGGGGAATCAGCCCCAGCATTTT
TRBJ1-5	.	TRBV7-9	TRBD1	CASSSGQGGDQPQHF	TGTGCCAGCAGCTCAGGGCAGGGGGGCGATCAGCCCCAGCATTTT
TRBJ1-4	medium-sized	TRBV7-8	TRBD1	CASSPRTGGWGKLFF	TGTGCCAGCAGCCCCCGGACAGGGGGCTGGGGAAAACTGTTTTTT
TRBJ2-7	.	TRBV28	TRBD1	CASPPLGQGAGEQYF	TGTGCCAGCCCCCCCCTGGGGCAGGGGGCGGGGGAGCAGTACTTC
TRBJ2-2	.	TRBV28	TRBD2	CASSFRRGGRGTGELFF	TGTGCCAGCAGTTTTAGACGGGGCGGGAGGGGCACCGGGGAGCTGTTTTTT
TRBJ1-5	.	TRBV5-1	.	CASKVKDQPQHF	TGCGCCAGCAAGGTGAAGGATCAGCCCCAGCATTTT
TRBJ1-1	.	TRBV30	.	CASYGGVWAFF	TGTGCCTCCTACGGGGGGGTTTGGGCTTTCTTT